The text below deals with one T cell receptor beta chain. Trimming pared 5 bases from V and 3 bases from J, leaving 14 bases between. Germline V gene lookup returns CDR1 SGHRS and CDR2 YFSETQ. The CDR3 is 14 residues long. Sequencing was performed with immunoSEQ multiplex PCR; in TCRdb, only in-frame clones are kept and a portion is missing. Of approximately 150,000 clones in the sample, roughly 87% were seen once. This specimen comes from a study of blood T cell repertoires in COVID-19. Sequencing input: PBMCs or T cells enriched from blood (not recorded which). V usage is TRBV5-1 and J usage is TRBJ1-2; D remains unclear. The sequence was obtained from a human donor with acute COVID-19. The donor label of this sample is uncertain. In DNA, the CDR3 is TGCGCCAGCAGATATGAAGGAGCCTACTATGGCTACACCTTC. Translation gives CASRYEGAYYGYTF.